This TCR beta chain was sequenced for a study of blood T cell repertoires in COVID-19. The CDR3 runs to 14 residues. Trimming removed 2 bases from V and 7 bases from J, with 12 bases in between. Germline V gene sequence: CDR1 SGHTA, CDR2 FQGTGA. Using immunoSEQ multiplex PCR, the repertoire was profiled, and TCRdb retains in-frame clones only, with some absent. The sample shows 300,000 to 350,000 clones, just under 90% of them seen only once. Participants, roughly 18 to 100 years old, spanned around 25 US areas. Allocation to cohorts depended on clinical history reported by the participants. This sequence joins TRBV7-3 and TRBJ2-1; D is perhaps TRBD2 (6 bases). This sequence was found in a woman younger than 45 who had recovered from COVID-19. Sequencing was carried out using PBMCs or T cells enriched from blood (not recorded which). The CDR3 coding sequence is TGTGCCAGCAGCTTACGGGCGGGATATAATGAGCAGTTCTTC. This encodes CASSLRAGYNEQFF.